This TCR beta chain was identified in a study of early T cells in non-severe SARS-CoV-2 infection. Study in general: From unsorted whole blood, bulk RNA was sequenced, and the chains remained unpaired.

Study-level points and caveats: Private and CD4 specificities were missed by VDJdb matching, which favored anti-spike CD8 responses.

As part of library construction, unique molecular identifiers were attached to individual cDNA molecules. From the 5' RACE reads, TCRdb called clonotypes with MiXCR, one entry per CDR3 protein. The table shows more than 65,000 distinct CDR3 sequences, with less than 15% occurring only once. The CDR3 has 17 residues. The junction had 17 bases not matched to a gene; V was cut back by 7 bases and J by 5 bases. In germline, CDR1 is GTSNPN, CDR2 SVGIG (reference sequence). This clonotype appeared many times. Its target is not known. This receptor was taken from an adult who was a healthcare worker with PCR-confirmed SARS-CoV-2 infection or an uninfected control (not recorded which). The chain links TRBV30 to TRBJ1-4; the match to TRBD1 covers 9 bases. The sample consisted of whole blood. DNA of the CDR3: TGTGCCTCCTACGTGGGACAGGGTTTAACCCGAAATGAAAAACTGTTTTTT. This sequence encodes CASYVGQGLTRNEKLFF.